The subject of this entry is one TCR beta chain. Its antigen is unknown. Systemic immunosuppression or a history of autoimmune disease excluded patients. After removal of 0 bases from V and 0 bases from J, the junction contained 8 bases not matched to a gene. The length of the CDR3 is 18 residues. Per germline, CDR1 LGHNA and CDR2 YNFKEQ. This record belongs to a study of OX40 agonist ivuxolimab in advanced cancers. Looking at the study overall: Males comprised over 80% of the group, whose mean age was roughly 64 years (range roughly 20 to 85).

Study findings and constraints: In the 0.1 to 3.0 mg/kg range, CD4+ and CD8+ blood T cells had expanded clonally by week 6.

Clones were read by immunoSEQ multiplex PCR, and TCRdb kept only the in-frame ones, dropping some. Of roughly 66,000 clones detected, roughly four fifths appear once; the ten largest clones hold less than 0.9%. The input for sequencing was CD4+ or CD8+ T cells sorted from blood, taken in a trial of the OX40 agonist ivuxolimab. The receptor comes from an adult with an advanced solid tumor such as melanoma, head and neck, liver or kidney cancer. The chain uses TRBV4-2 and TRBJ2-3; 8 bases align to TRBD2. CDR3 coding DNA: TGTGCCAGCAGCCAAGAGTCCCCGGGACTAGGGAGCACAGATACGCAGTATTTT. Protein: CASSQESPGLGSTDTQYF.